The T cell receptor beta chain described here comes from a study of blood T cell repertoires in COVID-19. Study background: Sites across the United States, Italy and Spain contributed samples from acute and convalescent COVID-19. The analysed material was cDNA or gDNA that came from T cells, B-cell-depleted T cells, or PBMCs.

This CDR3 is 15 amino acids long. In germline, CDR1 is MDHEN, CDR2 SYDVKM. Trimming cost V 6 bases and J 0 bases; bases outside gene matches: 4. Original analysis: From reference gene primer amplification, estimates of nucleated cell counts were derived. Some clones are missing from TCRdb's copy, which holds only in-frame ones; the method was immunoSEQ multiplex PCR. V and J calls and clone size are those listed in that table; D and trimming were worked out from the DNA. The sample includes 110,000 or so clones, over 75% of them seen just once. Sequencing input: peripheral blood. The chain links TRBV28 to TRBJ2-7; 11 nucleotides align to TRBD2. The origin of this receptor is a man in his forties or fifties with acute or convalescent COVID-19. The CDR3 loop is CASSLGTSGSYEQYF. As DNA, the CDR3 is TGTGCCAGCAGCCTCGGGACTAGCGGCTCCTACGAGCAGTACTTC. Supplemented by reference TRBV28 and TRBJ2-7, the full variable domain reads DVKVTQSSRYLVKRTGEKVFLECVQDMDHENMFWYRQDPGLGLRLIYFSYDVKMKEKGDIPEGYSVSREKKERFSLILESASTNQTSMYLCASSLGTSGSYEQYFGPGTRLTVT.